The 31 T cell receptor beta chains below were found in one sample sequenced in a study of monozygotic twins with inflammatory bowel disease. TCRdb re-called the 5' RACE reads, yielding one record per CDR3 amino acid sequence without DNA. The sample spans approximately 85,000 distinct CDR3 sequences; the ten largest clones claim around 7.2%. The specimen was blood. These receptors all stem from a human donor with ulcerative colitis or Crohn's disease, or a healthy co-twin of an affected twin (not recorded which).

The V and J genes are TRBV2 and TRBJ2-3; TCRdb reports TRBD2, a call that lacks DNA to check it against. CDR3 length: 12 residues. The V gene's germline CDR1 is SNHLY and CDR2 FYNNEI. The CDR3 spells CASKDFPPAQYF.

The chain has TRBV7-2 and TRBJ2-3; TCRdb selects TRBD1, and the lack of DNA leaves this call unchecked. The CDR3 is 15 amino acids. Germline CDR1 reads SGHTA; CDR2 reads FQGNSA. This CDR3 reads CASSRRGGATDTQYF.

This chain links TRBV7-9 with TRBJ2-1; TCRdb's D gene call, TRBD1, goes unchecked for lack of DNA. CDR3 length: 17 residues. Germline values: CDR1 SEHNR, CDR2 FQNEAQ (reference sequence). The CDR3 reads CASSPLPGQGSYNEQFF.

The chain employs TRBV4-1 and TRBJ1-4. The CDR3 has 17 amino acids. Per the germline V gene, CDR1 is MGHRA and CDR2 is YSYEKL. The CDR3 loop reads CASSPRSLRSTNEKLFF.

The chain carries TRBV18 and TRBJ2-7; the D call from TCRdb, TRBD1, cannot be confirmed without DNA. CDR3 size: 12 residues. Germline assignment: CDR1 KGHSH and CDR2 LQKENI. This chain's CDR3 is CASSPSLYEQYF.

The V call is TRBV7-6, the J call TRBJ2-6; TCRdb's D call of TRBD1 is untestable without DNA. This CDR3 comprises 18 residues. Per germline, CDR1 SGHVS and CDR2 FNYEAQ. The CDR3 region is CARSLVVRGFSGANVLTF. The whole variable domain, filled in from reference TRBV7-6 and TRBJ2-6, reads GAGVSQSPRYKVTKRGQDVALRCDPISGHVSLYWYRQALGQGPEFLTYFNYEAQQDKSGLPNDRFSAERPEGSISTLTIQRTEQRDSAMYRCARSLVVRGFSGANVLTFGAGSRLTVL.

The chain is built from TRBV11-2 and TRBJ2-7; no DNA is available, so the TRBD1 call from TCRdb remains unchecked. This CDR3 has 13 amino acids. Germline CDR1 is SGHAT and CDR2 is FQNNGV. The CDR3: CASSLRTDYEQYF. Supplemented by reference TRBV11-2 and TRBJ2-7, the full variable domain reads EAGVAQSPRYKIIEKRQSVAFWCNPISGHATLYWYQQILGQGPKLLIQFQNNGVVDDSQLPKDRFSAERLKGVDSTLKIQPAKLEDSAVYLCASSLRTDYEQYFGPGTRLTVT.

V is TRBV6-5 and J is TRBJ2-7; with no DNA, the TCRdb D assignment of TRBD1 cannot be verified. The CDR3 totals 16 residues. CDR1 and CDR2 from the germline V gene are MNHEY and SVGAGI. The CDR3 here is CASSYRSGQSTYEQYF.

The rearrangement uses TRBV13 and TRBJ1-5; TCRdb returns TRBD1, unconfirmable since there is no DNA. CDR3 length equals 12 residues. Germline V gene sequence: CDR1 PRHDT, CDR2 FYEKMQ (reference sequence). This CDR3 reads CASSSSRGPQHF.

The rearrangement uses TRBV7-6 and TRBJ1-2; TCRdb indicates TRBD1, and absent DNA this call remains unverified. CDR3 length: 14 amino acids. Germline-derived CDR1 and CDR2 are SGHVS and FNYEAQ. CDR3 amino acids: CACSSTGPRSGYTF.

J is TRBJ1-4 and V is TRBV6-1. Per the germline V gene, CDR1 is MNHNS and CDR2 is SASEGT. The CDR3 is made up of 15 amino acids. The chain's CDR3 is CASSPFRAGTEKLFF.

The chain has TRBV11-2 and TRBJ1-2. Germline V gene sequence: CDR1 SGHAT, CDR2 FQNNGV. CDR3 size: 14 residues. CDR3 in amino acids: CASSLALKDYGYTF.

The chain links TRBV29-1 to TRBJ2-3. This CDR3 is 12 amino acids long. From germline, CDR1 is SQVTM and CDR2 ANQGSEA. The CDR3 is CSVGFFQDTQYF.

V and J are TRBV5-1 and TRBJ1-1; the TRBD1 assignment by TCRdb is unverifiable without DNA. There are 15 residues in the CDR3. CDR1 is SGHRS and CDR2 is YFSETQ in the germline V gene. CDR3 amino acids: CASSSGGTANTEAFF.

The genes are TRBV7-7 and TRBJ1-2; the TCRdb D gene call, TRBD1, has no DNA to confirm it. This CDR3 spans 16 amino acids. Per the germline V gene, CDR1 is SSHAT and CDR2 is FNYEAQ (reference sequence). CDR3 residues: CASSPLGGAGRDGYTF. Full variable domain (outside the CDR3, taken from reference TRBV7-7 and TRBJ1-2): GAGVSQSPRYKVTKRGQDVTLRCDPISSHATLYWYQQALGQGPEFLTYFNYEAQPDKSGLPSDRFSAERPEGSISTLTIQRTEQRDSAMYRCASSPLGGAGRDGYTFGSGTRLTVV.

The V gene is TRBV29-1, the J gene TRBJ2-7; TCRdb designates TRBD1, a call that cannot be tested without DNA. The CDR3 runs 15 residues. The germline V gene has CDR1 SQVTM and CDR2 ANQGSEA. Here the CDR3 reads CSVEYGQGSPIEQYF.

The CDR3 here is CASSSAENQPQHF. V gene TRBV12-3 or TRBV12-4 combines with J gene TRBJ1-5. CDR3 length: 13 residues.

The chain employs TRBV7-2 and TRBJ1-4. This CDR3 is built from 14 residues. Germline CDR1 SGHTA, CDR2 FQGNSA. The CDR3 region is CASSSVVTNEKLFF.

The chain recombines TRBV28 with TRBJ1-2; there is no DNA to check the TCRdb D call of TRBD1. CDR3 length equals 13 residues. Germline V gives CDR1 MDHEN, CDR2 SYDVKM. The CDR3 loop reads CASSLPPTYGYTF.

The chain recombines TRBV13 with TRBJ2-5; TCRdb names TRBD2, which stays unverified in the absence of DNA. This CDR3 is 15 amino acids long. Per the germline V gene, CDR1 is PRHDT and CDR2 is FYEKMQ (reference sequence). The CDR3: CASSPPGLQKETQYF.

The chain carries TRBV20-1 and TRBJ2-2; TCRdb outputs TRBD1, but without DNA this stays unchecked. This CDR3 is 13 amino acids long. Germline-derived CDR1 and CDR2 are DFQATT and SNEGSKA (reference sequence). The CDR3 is CSARTVNTGELFF.

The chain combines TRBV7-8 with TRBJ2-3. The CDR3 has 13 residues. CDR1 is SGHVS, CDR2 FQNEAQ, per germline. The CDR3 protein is CASSGTSPDTQYF. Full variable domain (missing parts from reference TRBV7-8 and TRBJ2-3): GAGVSQSPRYKVAKRGQDVALRCDPISGHVSLFWYQQALGQGPEFLTYFQNEAQLDKSGLPSDRFFAERPEGSVSTLKIQRTQQEDSAVYLCASSGTSPDTQYFGPGTRLTVL.

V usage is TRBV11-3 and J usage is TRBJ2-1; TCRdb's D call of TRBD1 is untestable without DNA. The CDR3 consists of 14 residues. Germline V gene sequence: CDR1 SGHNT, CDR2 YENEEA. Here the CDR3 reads CASSLTGANNEQFF.

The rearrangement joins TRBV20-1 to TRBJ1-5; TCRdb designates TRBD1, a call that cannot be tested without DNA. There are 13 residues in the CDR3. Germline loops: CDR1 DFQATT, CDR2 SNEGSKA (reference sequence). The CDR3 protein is CSANTVVGEPQHF.

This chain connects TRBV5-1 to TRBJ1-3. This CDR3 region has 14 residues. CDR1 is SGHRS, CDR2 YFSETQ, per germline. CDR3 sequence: CASSLNWPGNTIYF.

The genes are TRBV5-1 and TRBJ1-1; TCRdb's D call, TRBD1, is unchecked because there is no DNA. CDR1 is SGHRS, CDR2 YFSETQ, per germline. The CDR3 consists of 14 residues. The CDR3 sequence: CASSLRGRNTEAFF.

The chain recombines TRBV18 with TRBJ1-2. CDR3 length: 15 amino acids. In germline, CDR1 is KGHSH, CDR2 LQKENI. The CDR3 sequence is CASSPGEGSNYGYTF.

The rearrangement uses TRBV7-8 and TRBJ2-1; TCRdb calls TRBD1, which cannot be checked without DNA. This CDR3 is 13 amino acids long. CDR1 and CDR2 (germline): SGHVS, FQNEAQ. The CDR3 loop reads CASSSGQSNEQFF.

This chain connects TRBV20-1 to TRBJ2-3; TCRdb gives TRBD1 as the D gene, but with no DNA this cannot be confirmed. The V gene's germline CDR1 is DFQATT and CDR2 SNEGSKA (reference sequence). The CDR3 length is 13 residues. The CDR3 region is CSARARNTDTQYF.

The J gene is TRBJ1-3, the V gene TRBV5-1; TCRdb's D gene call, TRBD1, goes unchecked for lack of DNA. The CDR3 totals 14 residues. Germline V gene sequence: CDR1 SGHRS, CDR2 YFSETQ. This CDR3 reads CARGRRRSGNTIYF.

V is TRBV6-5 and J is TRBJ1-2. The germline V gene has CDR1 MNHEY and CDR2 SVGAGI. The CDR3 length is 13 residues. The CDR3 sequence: CASRRQVEDRYTF.